This T cell receptor (beta chain) was observed in a study of ipilimumab plus nivolumab after autologous stem cell transplantation. Study-level background: A median of about eight nivolumab and four to six ipilimumab doses were given.

Measured with immunoSEQ multiplex PCR; TCRdb has only the in-frame clones, and not every one. The repertoire consists of roughly 86,000 clones, with about 83% occurring once and the leading ten covering more than 2%. Checkpoint therapy with ipilimumab 1 mg/kg began 14 to 28 days after transplant. Through week 26, nivolumab 3 mg/kg IV was given weeks 1, 4, 7, 10, then biweekly. The CDR3 runs to 13 residues. Germline loops: CDR1 SGHTA, CDR2 FQGNSA. V was cut by 1 base and J by 5 bases, with 8 bases left in between. This clonotype was obtained from a male donor with diffuse large B-cell lymphoma. The material was PBMCs, obtained in a trial of ipilimumab plus nivolumab as post-transplant consolidation. The chain employs TRBV7-2 and TRBJ2-5, with D possibly matching TRBD2 (6 bases). The CDR3 is CASSLDGGETQYF. DNA for the CDR3: TGTGCCAGCAGCTTAGACGGAGGGGAGACCCAGTACTTC. Together with reference TRBV7-2 and TRBJ2-5, the CDR3 gives the full variable domain: GAGVSQSPSNKVTEKGKDVELRCDPISGHTALYWYRQSLGQGLEFLIYFQGNSAPDKSGLPSDRFSAERTGGSVSTLTIQRTQQEDSAVYLCASSLDGGETQYFGPGTRLLVL.